The 28 T cell receptor beta chains below come from one sample, sequenced in a study of identifying expanded T cells in peripheral blood. Profiled with immunoSEQ multiplex PCR; TCRdb holds only in-frame clones, not every one. The table lists more than 75,000 clones, approximately 91% of them singletons. The sequencing sample was made of blood. These receptors came from a person between 18 and 75 years old in good health.

This sequence joins TRBV2 and TRBJ1-3, with D maybe TRBD1 (6 bases). The V end lost 9 bases, the J end lost 3 bases, and 12 bases lay between the germline ends. CDR1 is SNHLY, CDR2 FYNNEI, per germline. CDR3 length: 13 amino acids. CDR3 nucleotide sequence: TGTGCCAGTACAGGGTTACGTGGAAACACCATATATTTT. Amino acid sequence: CASTGLRGNTIYF. The full variable domain, completed using reference TRBV2 and TRBJ1-3, is EPEVTQTPSHQVTQMGQEVILRCVPISNHLYFYWYRQILGQKVEFLVSFYNNEISEKSEIFDDQFSVERPDGSNFTLKIRSTKLEDSAMYFCASTGLRGNTIYFGEGSWLTVV.

The chain combines TRBV27 with TRBJ2-7; unclear D gene. This CDR3 contains 14 residues. Germline lookup yields CDR1 MNHEY and CDR2 SMNVEV (reference sequence). Trimming removed 5 bases at V and 2 bases at J, with 13 bases between. The CDR3 spells CASSPPGKAYEQYF. CDR3 coding DNA: TGTGCCAGCAGTCCCCCGGGCAAAGCCTACGAGCAGTACTTC.

V gene TRBV9 combines with J gene TRBJ2-6, with TRBD2 identical over 7 bases. Germline assignment: CDR1 SGDLS and CDR2 YYNGEE. V lost 0 bases, J lost 2 bases, and 5 bases stayed unmatched. The CDR3 runs to 17 residues. CDR3: CASSVEGRAAGANVLTF. The CDR3 DNA reads TGTGCCAGCAGCGTAGAGGGGAGGGCGGCTGGGGCCAACGTCCTGACTTTC.

The rearrangement links TRBV10-3 to TRBJ1-2; TRBD1 aligns across 11 bases. Germline V lookup: CDR1 ENHRY, CDR2 SYGVKD. After removal of 6 bases from V and 4 bases from J, the junction contained 10 bases not matched to a gene. The CDR3 sequence is 16 residues long. This CDR3 reads CAISAASGTGGYGYTF. The CDR3, as DNA: TGTGCCATCAGCGCAGCCTCCGGGACAGGGGGCTATGGCTACACCTTC.

This clone was seen only once. This sequence joins TRBV20-1 and TRBJ1-2, with D unresolved. The CDR3 extends over 11 amino acids. Trimming took 5 bases from V and 7 from J, leaving 11 bases between them. Germline lookup yields CDR1 DFQATT and CDR2 SNEGSKA (reference sequence). The CDR3 loop is CSAPTGGGYTF. Written as DNA, the CDR3 is TGCAGTGCTCCAACCGGAGGTGGCTACACCTTC.

V is TRBV29-1 and J is TRBJ1-2; TRBD1 matches 9 bases. From germline, CDR1 is SQVTM and CDR2 ANQGSEA. V lost 3 bases and J lost 1; bases outside the gene matches: 3. The CDR3 extends over 14 amino acids. The CDR3 reads CSVERQGVNYGYTF. DNA for the CDR3: TGCAGCGTTGAGAGACAGGGGGTTAACTATGGCTACACCTTC. The full variable domain, completed using reference TRBV29-1 and TRBJ1-2, is SAVISQKPSRDICQRGTSLTIQCQVDSQVTMMFWYRQQPGQSLTLIATANQGSEATYESGFVIDKFPISRPNLTFSTLTVSNMSPEDSSIYLCSVERQGVNYGYTFGSGTRLTVV.

The chain has TRBV6-1 and TRBJ2-7, with unresolved D. The CDR3 extends over 10 amino acids. The germline CDR1 and CDR2 sequences are MNHNS and SASEGT. The ends were cut back, 7 bases at V and 6 bases at J, with 7 bases in the middle. The CDR3 reads CASKGGEQYF. Here the CDR3 DNA reads TGTGCCAGCAAAGGTGGCGAGCAGTACTTC.

The chain employs TRBV15 and TRBJ2-6; D is tentatively TRBD1 or TRBD2 (5 bases each). V was shortened by 0 bases and J by 1 base, with 19 bases between the two germline ends. CDR1 is LNHNV, CDR2 YYDKDF, per germline (reference sequence). The CDR3 covers 20 residues. CDR3 residues: CATSRDGLKGRTSGANVLTF. CDR3 DNA sequence: TGTGCCACCAGCAGAGATGGATTGAAGGGACGGACATCTGGGGCCAACGTCCTGACTTTC.

Comments on this clone: Additional DNA sequences in this sample encode the identical CDR3. This chain uses TRBV9 with TRBJ1-1; D is ambiguous. The CDR3 is 13 amino acids. Germline V gene sequence: CDR1 SGDLS, CDR2 YYNGEE. Trimming took 2 bases from V and 1 from J, leaving 6 bases between them. CDR3 sequence (DNA): TGTGCCAGCAGCGTTGCGGGGAACACTGAAGCTTTCTTT. As protein: CASSVAGNTEAFF.

This sequence joins TRBV19 and TRBJ2-2; D is possibly TRBD2 (5 bases). Germline V CDR1 and CDR2: LNHDA, SQIVND (reference sequence). The CDR3 has 14 residues. Trimming shortened V by 8 bases and J by 5 bases, and 15 bases separated the two germline ends. CDR3 nucleotides: TGTGCCAGTGTCGGGGAGTTAGGAACCGGGGAGCTGTTTTTT. It encodes CASVGELGTGELFF.

V is TRBV4-1 and J is TRBJ2-5, with D maybe TRBD1 (5 bases). V was pared by 1 base and J by 5 bases, with 14 bases between. In germline, CDR1 is MGHRA, CDR2 YSYEKL. The CDR3 covers 15 residues. CDR3 nucleotides: TGCGCCAGCAGCCAAGTAGTCTCAGGGCAGGAGACCCAGTACTTC. Amino acid sequence: CASSQVVSGQETQYF.

The chain combines TRBV6-5 with TRBJ2-7, with D maybe TRBD1 (6 bases). Trimming shortened V by 5 bases and J by 3 bases, and 17 bases separated the two germline ends. This CDR3 spans 15 amino acids. Germline V gene sequence: CDR1 MNHEY, CDR2 SVGAGI. The CDR3 is CASSRHTRGYYEQYF. The CDR3 bases are TGTGCCAGCAGTCGACACACCAGGGGCTACTACGAGCAGTACTTC.

About this clone: Additional DNA sequences in this sample encode the identical CDR3. The chain uses TRBV4-1 and TRBJ2-5; 8 positions agree with TRBD1. The CDR3 contains 15 residues. J gave up 2 bases and V 4 bases, and 6 bases lay outside the gene matches. Germline V gene data show CDR1 as MGHRA and CDR2 as YSYEKL. The CDR3 here is CASSRTGTGQETQYF. In DNA form, the CDR3 reads TGCGCCAGCAGCCGGACCGGGACAGGACAAGAGACCCAGTACTTC.

This clone was seen a few times. This chain links TRBV9 with TRBJ1-1; D unresolved. Germline V gene data show CDR1 as SGDLS and CDR2 as YYNGEE. The CDR3 length is 13 residues. V was clipped by 0 bases and J by 7 bases, with 10 bases between them. The CDR3 region is CASSVGDAGEAFF. The DNA of the CDR3 is TGTGCCAGCAGCGTAGGAGATGCTGGTGAAGCTTTCTTT.

J is TRBJ1-2 and V is TRBV30; no clear D gene. Germline CDR1 GTSNPN, CDR2 SVGIG (reference sequence). V lost 2 bases and J lost 1, with 14 bases in between. CDR3 size: 15 residues. The CDR3 reads CAWSKSSGFNYGYTF. DNA for the CDR3: TGTGCCTGGAGTAAGAGTTCGGGGTTTAACTATGGCTACACCTTC. Filled out from reference TRBV30 and TRBJ1-2, the complete variable domain reads SQTIHQWPATLVQPVGSPLSLECTVEGTSNPNLYWYRQAAGRGLQLLFYSVGIGQISSEVPQNLSASRPQDRQFILSSKKLLLSDSGFYLCAWSKSSGFNYGYTFGSGTRLTVV.

V usage is TRBV4-3 and J usage is TRBJ1-5; 7 nucleotides match TRBD1. There are 18 residues in the CDR3. The germline CDR1 and CDR2 sequences are LGHNA and YSLEER. V shed 1 base, J shed 2 bases, and the junction held 11 bases outside the gene matches. The CDR3 bases are TGCGCCAGCAGCCAAGCCTACAACAGGGGAAGGGGCAATCAGCCCCAGCATTTT. Translation: CASSQAYNRGRGNQPQHF.

The chain carries TRBV9 and TRBJ2-3; TRBD2 aligns across 9 bases. Trimming took 4 bases from V and 1 from J; bases not matched to a gene: 4. The CDR3 is made up of 15 amino acids. Germline V gene lookup returns CDR1 SGDLS and CDR2 YYNGEE. The CDR3 loop is CASSPRLAGTDTQYF. The CDR3 nucleotides are TGTGCCAGCAGCCCTAGACTAGCGGGCACAGATACGCAGTATTTT.

The chain links TRBV5-6 to TRBJ2-2; possibly TRBD1 for D (6 bases). Trimming pared 2 bases from V and 5 bases from J, leaving 19 bases between. The CDR3 extends over 17 amino acids. In germline, CDR1 is SGHDT, CDR2 YYEEEE. The CDR3 sequence is CASSFFVAGVGTGELFF. The CDR3 region has the DNA TGTGCCAGCAGCTTTTTCGTCGCAGGGGTAGGAACCGGGGAGCTGTTTTTT.

V gene TRBV28 combines with J gene TRBJ1-2; 8 bases fit TRBD1. Germline trimming cut 6 bases from V and 4 bases from J; bases unmatched to any gene: 10. The CDR3 sequence is 15 residues long. Germline loops: CDR1 MDHEN, CDR2 SYDVKM. DNA of the CDR3: TGTGCCAGCAGCCAAACAGGACAGGGCCTCTATGGCTACACCTTC. It codes for CASSQTGQGLYGYTF.

The chain couples TRBV7-2 to TRBJ2-1; 7 bases line up with TRBD2. J was trimmed by 0 bases and V by 2 bases; bases with no gene match: 7. Germline V gene data show CDR1 as SGHTA and CDR2 as FQGNSA. CDR3 length equals 17 residues. CDR3: CASSLRWASGSYNEQFF. The CDR3 DNA sequence: TGTGCCAGCAGCTTACGTTGGGCTAGCGGCTCCTACAATGAGCAGTTCTTC.

The CDR3 region is CASRLHRYTEAFF. The CDR3 DNA is TGTGCCAGCCGACTACACCGTTACACTGAAGCTTTCTTT. The rearrangement links TRBV6-5 to TRBJ1-1; D gene uncertain. The CDR3 is 13 residues long. V was pared by 8 bases and J by 3 bases, with 13 bases between. Germline V gene sequence: CDR1 MNHEY, CDR2 SVGAGI.

V gene TRBV7-2 combines with J gene TRBJ2-3; D gene unclear. Looked up from germline, CDR1 is SGHTA and CDR2 is FQGNSA. The CDR3 has 11 residues. V was clipped by 5 bases and J by 7 bases, with 7 bases between them. The CDR3 nucleotides read TGTGCCAGCAGCAACTGGTATACGCAGTATTTT. Protein sequence: CASSNWYTQYF.

The chain uses TRBV19 and TRBJ1-6, with D maybe TRBD1 (6 bases). This CDR3 region has 16 residues. The V end was cut by 1 base, the J end by 9 bases, with 16 bases between. Germline-derived CDR1 and CDR2 are LNHDA and SQIVND (reference sequence). CDR3 bases: TGTGCCAGTAGTATAGGAGGGAGGACAGCGAGTTCACCCCTCCACTTT. Amino acid sequence: CASSIGGRTASSPLHF. The whole variable domain, filled in from reference TRBV19 and TRBJ1-6, reads DGGITQSPKYLFRKEGQNVTLSCEQNLNHDAMYWYRQDPGQGLRLIYYSQIVNDFQKGDIAEGYSVSREKKESFPLTVTSAQKNPTAFYLCASSIGGRTASSPLHFGNGTRLTVT.

For this clone: Other nucleotide sequences from this sample produce the same CDR3. V gene TRBV5-4 combines with J gene TRBJ1-2; 9 nucleotides align to TRBD1. The V gene's germline CDR1 is SGHNT and CDR2 YYREEE (reference sequence). The CDR3 is 13 residues long. J was trimmed by 5 bases and V by 3 bases; bases with no gene match: 2. CDR3 sequence reads: CASSYDRGYGYTF. For the CDR3, the DNA is TGTGCCAGCAGCTACGACAGGGGGTATGGCTACACCTTC.

CDR3 amino acids: CASSQVRITDTQYF. The CDR3 bases are TGCGCCAGCAGCCAAGTTAGAATCACAGATACGCAGTATTTT. The genes are TRBV4-1 and TRBJ2-3, with unresolved D. Trimming pared 1 base from V and 2 bases from J, leaving 7 bases between. Germline V CDR1 and CDR2: MGHRA, YSYEKL. The CDR3 runs 14 residues.

The CDR3 sequence: CASSPDRRETQYF. The CDR3 DNA is TGTGCCAGCAGCCCAGACAGGAGAGAGACCCAGTACTTC. This chain joins TRBV5-6 and TRBJ2-5; D possibly corresponds to TRBD1 (6 bases). CDR1 is SGHDT and CDR2 is YYEEEE in the germline V gene. Trimming pared 4 bases from V and 4 bases from J, leaving 11 bases between. The CDR3 loop spans 13 amino acids.

This sequence joins TRBV4-2 and TRBJ1-4; 7 positions match TRBD1. The CDR3 sequence is 16 residues long. The germline gives CDR1 LGHNA, CDR2 YNFKEQ. V was clipped by 1 base and J by 8 bases; unmatched bases: 10. Written as DNA, the CDR3 is TGTGCCAGCAGCCAAGGAGGGACAGTGAGGAGCGAAAAACTGTTTTTT. It encodes CASSQGGTVRSEKLFF.

Only one count was recorded for this clone. This chain connects TRBV29-1 to TRBJ2-7; 9 positions agree with TRBD1. Trimming removed 5 bases from V and 3 bases from J; junction bases left unmatched: 5. In germline, CDR1 is SQVTM, CDR2 ANQGSEA. The CDR3 covers 13 residues. CDR3: CSVPGQGDYEQYF. DNA of the CDR3: TGCAGCGTTCCGGGACAGGGTGACTACGAGCAGTACTTC.